These 27 T cell receptor beta chains were all obtained from the same sample, sequenced in a study of T-cell memory formation after mild COVID-19. Each CDR3 protein gets one entry after TCRdb re-called the 5' RACE reads with MiXCR. Of about 430,000 distinct CDR3 sequences in the sample, more than 15% are singletons; the top ten hold about a fifth. What was sequenced was PBMCs or a T cell subset sorted from them (not recorded which). The source of these receptors is a man aged 18 to 30 who had mild COVID-19 (a few samples of this study predate the infection). Cell type and time point are not known.

This clonotype has more than one count but fewer than ten. The chain combines TRBV7-2 with TRBJ1-2; 7 nucleotides agree with TRBD1. The germline CDR1 and CDR2 sequences are SGHTA and FQGNSA. This CDR3 contains 14 residues. V lost 4 bases to trimming and J lost 8 bases; unmatched junction nucleotides: 10. CDR3 sequence: CASSYRIAGGGYTF. The CDR3 DNA is TGTGCCAGCAGCTACCGTATCGCAGGGGGGGGCTACACCTTC.

This clonotype was found many times. The V and J genes are TRBV5-6 and TRBJ2-3; D not resolved. Trimming took off 1 base at V and 3 bases at J, with 12 bases between the two ends. Germline V gives CDR1 SGHDT, CDR2 YYEEEE. The CDR3 loop spans 15 amino acids. As DNA, the CDR3 is TGTGCCAGCAGCTTGTTCCAGATGGGGACAGATACGCAGTATTTT. Its protein product is CASSLFQMGTDTQYF.

The chain links TRBV20-1 to TRBJ1-1, with a possible D match to TRBD1 (6 bases). The length of the CDR3 is 15 residues. The germline V gene has CDR1 DFQATT and CDR2 SNEGSKA (reference sequence). V was pared by 7 bases and J by 1 base, with 19 bases between. In DNA, the CDR3 is TGCAGTGGAGAACAGGGAATGATTACGAACACTGAAGCTTTCTTT. Encoded protein: CSGEQGMITNTEAFF.

The rearrangement joins TRBV14 to TRBJ1-6, with D possibly matching TRBD1 (5 bases). Germline assignment: CDR1 SGHDN and CDR2 FVKESK. Trimming removed 0 bases at V and 8 bases at J, with 14 bases between. The CDR3 spans 16 residues. CDR3 sequence (DNA): TGTGCCAGCAGCCAAGATATAGGCAGGGCATATTCACCCCTCCACTTT. Translation: CASSQDIGRAYSPLHF.

This clonotype was seen a few times. CDR3 loop: CASSPADDPANYGYTF. The CDR3 DNA follows: TGTGCCAGCTCACCAGCGGATGATCCCGCTAACTATGGCTACACCTTC. J is TRBJ1-2 and V is TRBV18, with no clear D. The germline V gene has CDR1 KGHSH and CDR2 LQKENI. This CDR3 has 16 amino acids. V lost 2 bases and J 0 bases, leaving 13 bases between the germline ends.

J is TRBJ2-3 and V is TRBV7-3, with D possibly TRBD2 on 6 matching bases. V dropped 5 bases and J dropped 0 bases, with 18 bases sitting between them. This CDR3 has 17 residues. Germline V gene lookup returns CDR1 SGHTA and CDR2 FQGTGA. In DNA form, the CDR3 reads TGTGCCAGCAGCCCCGGGACTCTTCCTCCTAGCACAGATACGCAGTATTTT. The encoded protein is CASSPGTLPPSTDTQYF.

J is TRBJ2-7 and V is TRBV12-3 or TRBV12-4; D unclear. This CDR3 is 13 amino acids long. Trimming removed 1 base at V and 5 bases at J, with 9 bases between. CDR3 sequence reads: CASSLGIPDEQYV. CDR3 nucleotide sequence: TGTGCCAGCAGTTTAGGGATCCCCGACGAGCAGTACGTC.

The CDR3, as DNA: TGTGCCAGCAGTTGGGGACAGGGAGGGAATGAGCAGTTCTTC. Translation: CASSWGQGGNEQFF. V gene TRBV6-5 combines with J gene TRBJ2-1; 9 bases line up with TRBD1. The germline V gene encodes CDR1 MNHEY and CDR2 SVGAGI. V lost 4 bases and J lost 7; bases outside the gene matches: 5. This CDR3 contains 14 residues.

The chain recombines TRBV7-9 with TRBJ2-1; TRBD2 might be the D (6 bases). The CDR3 runs to 13 residues. Per the germline V gene, CDR1 is SEHNR and CDR2 is FQNEAQ (reference sequence). V was pared by 10 bases and J by 8 bases, with 18 bases between. The CDR3, as DNA: TGTGCCACTCGCAGGGAGGACTGGGATGAGCAGTTCTTC. This gives the protein CATRREDWDEQFF.

This chain links TRBV20-1 with TRBJ1-2, with D possibly being TRBD1 (6 bases). The CDR3 length is 13 residues. CDR1 and CDR2 from the germline V gene are DFQATT and SNEGSKA (reference sequence). V gave up 6 bases and J gave up 2 bases, with 13 bases separating them. CDR3 sequence: CSAGGHSNYGYTF. CDR3 DNA sequence: TGCAGTGCAGGGGGACACTCCAACTATGGCTACACCTTC.

This sequence joins TRBV11-2 and TRBJ1-1; D remains unclear. Deletions cut 5 bases from V and 3 bases from J, with 16 bases between. CDR1 is SGHAT and CDR2 is FQNNGV in the germline V gene. The CDR3 loop spans 15 amino acids. The CDR3 loop is CASSTIQGFYTEAFF. The CDR3 nucleotides are TGTGCCAGCAGCACAATTCAAGGGTTCTACACTGAAGCTTTCTTT.

The V and J genes are TRBV24-1 and TRBJ2-3, with a tentative D call TRBD2 (6 bases). Trimming left V 7 bases short and J 2 bases short, with 15 bases between. Per germline, CDR1 KGHDR and CDR2 SFDVKD. The CDR3 spans 15 residues. The CDR3 DNA sequence: TGTGCCACCAGATCCGGGGCGGGGAACACAGATACGCAGTATTTT. This codes for CATRSGAGNTDTQYF.

The chain links TRBV7-9 to TRBJ2-5; D is unclear. The CDR3 runs to 12 residues. The V gene's germline CDR1 is SEHNR and CDR2 FQNEAQ (reference sequence). V lost 10 bases, J lost 1 base, and 10 bases lay in between. CDR3 loop: CATAVSQETQYF. DNA for the CDR3: TGTGCCACCGCGGTGAGCCAAGAGACCCAGTACTTC.

Only a few counts were recorded for this clonotype. The gene calls are TRBV20-1 and TRBJ2-7; D ambiguous. The CDR3 sequence is 11 residues long. Germline V CDR1 and CDR2: DFQATT, SNEGSKA (reference sequence). Trimming pared 5 bases from V and 4 bases from J, leaving 9 bases between. CDR3 protein: CSAYSGYEQYF. As DNA, the CDR3 is TGCAGTGCTTATTCAGGATACGAGCAGTACTTC.

This chain links TRBV12-3 or TRBV12-4 with TRBJ2-7; D remains unclear. Trimming pared 6 bases from V and 4 bases from J, leaving 13 bases between. CDR3 length: 13 amino acids. CDR3 sequence: CASSRTLPYEQYF. The CDR3 coding sequence is TGTGCCAGCAGCCGAACACTCCCGTACGAGCAGTACTTC.

The chain has TRBV18 and TRBJ1-2; D call uncertain. In germline, CDR1 is KGHSH, CDR2 LQKENI. This CDR3 region has 15 residues. The ends were cut back, 2 bases at V and 4 bases at J, with 14 bases in the middle. CDR3 coding DNA: TGTGCCAGCTCACCAGTCTTGGGAGGAATCTATGGCTACACCTTC. Its translation: CASSPVLGGIYGYTF.

This clonotype was observed a few times. The V call is TRBV7-2, the J call TRBJ2-7; D possibly uses TRBD1 or TRBD2 (5 bases each). Trimming cost V 1 base and J 9 bases, with 13 bases left between them. Germline V gene data show CDR1 as SGHTA and CDR2 as FQGNSA. The CDR3 length is 13 residues. The CDR3 sequence: CASSLGGSSGQYF. The CDR3 DNA is TGTGCCAGCAGCTTAGGGGGCTCAAGCGGGCAGTACTTC.

This chain connects TRBV28 to TRBJ1-4; TRBD1 matches 8 bases. CDR3 length equals 12 residues. Trimming cost V 6 bases and J 7 bases; bases outside gene matches: 1. Looked up from germline, CDR1 is MDHEN and CDR2 is SYDVKM. CDR3 sequence: CASRQGVEKLFF. The CDR3 bases are TGTGCCAGCAGACAGGGGGTTGAAAAACTGTTTTTT.

On this clonotype: This CDR3 fails to terminate in the conserved phenylalanine or tryptophan, so it likely reflects a read error. This sequence joins TRBV2 and TRBJ2-3; D may be TRBD1 or TRBD2 (5 bases each). Germline V lookup: CDR1 SNHLY, CDR2 FYNNEI. CDR3 length: 14 residues. V dropped 6 bases and J dropped 0 bases, with 10 bases sitting between them. CDR3 bases: TGTGCCAGCAGCGGGGCCCTTAGCACAGATACGCAGTATGTT. This encodes CASSGALSTDTQYV.

The rearrangement joins TRBV6-2 or TRBV6-3 to TRBJ1-2, with 9 bases that match TRBD1. Germline CDR1 reads MNHEY; CDR2 reads SVGEGT. The CDR3 runs to 15 residues. The junction had 14 bases not matched to a gene; V was cut back by 6 bases and J by 9 bases. Written as DNA, the CDR3 is TGTGCCAGCAGACCCGGACAGGGGTCGGCCGGTCGCTACACCTTC. Its protein product is CASRPGQGSAGRYTF.

This clonotype was picked up a small number of times. The V and J genes are TRBV19 and TRBJ2-3; possibly TRBD2 for D (5 bases). Germline CDR1 reads LNHDA; CDR2 reads SQIVND (reference sequence). This CDR3 has 14 amino acids. The germline V and J ends were trimmed by 3 bases and 4 bases, with 11 bases remaining between them. CDR3 protein: CASSMMLAPDTQYF. The DNA for the CDR3 is TGTGCCAGTAGTATGATGCTAGCCCCAGATACGCAGTATTTT. The variable domain in full, completed from reference TRBV19 and TRBJ2-3, reads DGGITQSPKYLFRKEGQNVTLSCEQNLNHDAMYWYRQDPGQGLRLIYYSQIVNDFQKGDIAEGYSVSREKKESFPLTVTSAQKNPTAFYLCASSMMLAPDTQYFGPGTRLTVL.

The rearrangement joins TRBV12-3 or TRBV12-4 to TRBJ1-6; 8 bases map to TRBD1. V lost 5 bases to trimming and J lost 7 bases; unmatched junction nucleotides: 7. The length of the CDR3 is 15 residues. CDR3 region: CASSQHRQGNSPLHF. CDR3 coding DNA: TGTGCCAGCAGTCAACATCGACAGGGGAATTCACCCCTCCACTTT.

This clonotype was recorded many times. The chain uses TRBV5-1 and TRBJ1-1; possible D gene TRBD1, 5 bases. The germline V gene has CDR1 SGHRS and CDR2 YFSETQ. Trimming cost V 6 bases and J 0 bases, with 12 bases left between them. The CDR3 has 14 residues. CDR3 DNA: TGCGCCAGCATCCGGGACCTACTGAACACTGAAGCTTTCTTT. Amino acid sequence: CASIRDLLNTEAFF.

The chain has TRBV15 and TRBJ2-5; D possibly corresponds to TRBD2 (5 bases). Germline V CDR1 and CDR2: LNHNV, YYDKDF (reference sequence). With 1 base removed from V and 3 bases from J, the gap between germline ends came to 6 bases. This CDR3 is built from 13 residues. CDR3 sequence (DNA): TGTGCCACCAGCAGAGTCGGGGAAGAGACCCAGTACTTC. Amino acid sequence: CATSRVGEETQYF. Using reference TRBV15 and TRBJ2-5 for the parts outside the CDR3, the full variable domain is DAMVIQNPRYQVTQFGKPVTLSCSQTLNHNVMYWYQQKSSQAPKLLFHYYDKDFNNEADTPDNFQSRRPNTSFCFLDIRSPGLGDTAMYLCATSRVGEETQYFGPGTRLLVL.

This clonotype appeared a few times. The chain couples TRBV3-1 to TRBJ2-2; maybe TRBD1 (6 bases). The CDR3 totals 15 residues. Trimming left V 1 base short and J 5 bases short, with 11 bases between. The germline gives CDR1 LGHDT, CDR2 YNNKEL (reference sequence). CDR3 nucleotides: TGTGCCAGCAGCCAAGGGACAGACGTTACCGGGGAGCTGTTTTTT. As protein: CASSQGTDVTGELFF. The full variable domain, in which reference TRBV3-1 and TRBJ2-2 provide the parts outside the CDR3, is DTAVSQTPKYLVTQMGNDKSIKCEQNLGHDTMYWYKQDSKKFLKIMFSYNNKELIINETVPNRFSPKSPDKAHLNLHINSLELGDSAVYFCASSQGTDVTGELFFGEGSRLTVL.

This clonotype has just a few counts. The rearrangement joins TRBV7-3 to TRBJ2-2; 8 bases line up with TRBD2. After removal of 5 bases from V and 0 bases from J, the junction contained 8 bases not matched to a gene. The germline CDR1 and CDR2 sequences are SGHTA and FQGTGA. There are 17 residues in the CDR3. The CDR3 reads CASSISGEHANTGELFF. CDR3 nucleotide sequence: TGTGCCAGCAGCATTAGCGGGGAACACGCGAACACCGGGGAGCTGTTTTTT.

This clonotype was recorded a few times. Here the CDR3 DNA reads TGTGCCAGTAGTATCGGAAACAATGAGCAGTTCTTC. Protein product: CASSIGNNEQFF. The chain employs TRBV19 and TRBJ2-1; D not resolved. Germline V gives CDR1 LNHDA, CDR2 SQIVND (reference sequence). The V end was cut by 3 bases, the J end by 5 bases, with 5 bases between. The CDR3 sequence is 12 residues long.